Sequencing of this T cell receptor beta chain was carried out in a study of T cell responses to AZD1222 COVID-19 vaccine. Study details: Timing groups of about 4 and about 12 weeks for second doses were pooled.

Data came from immunoSEQ multiplex PCR; TCRdb stores just in-frame clones and leaves some out. This table holds some 130,000 clones, just over 85% found once. With respect to this clone: Its antigen is not identified.

J lost 1 base, V lost 5 bases, and 7 bases had no gene match. Germline V gene data show CDR1 as SGHNT and CDR2 as YENEEA. CDR3 length: 16 amino acids. Whole-study findings and limits: The number of AZD1222 recipients seropositive at baseline was only five to seven. Repertoires were obtained solely post-peak T cell response. A mostly white British donor set with more females was recruited, and clonal diversity was possibly underestimated.

The TCR comes from an adult in good health. Sequencing was performed on peripheral blood, taken on day 0 of AZD1222 vaccination. The chain has TRBV11-3 and TRBJ2-2; 7 bases map to TRBD1. CDR3 sequence (DNA): TGTGCCAGCAGCCCAGGGGGAAGGAGGAACACCGGGGAGCTGTTTTTT. Protein: CASSPGGRRNTGELFF.